This T cell receptor beta chain derives from a study of T cell repertoires in cytomegalovirus infection. Germline loops: CDR1 MNHEY, CDR2 SVGAGI. The CDR3 length is 14 residues. V dropped 6 bases and J dropped 2; count of bases not matched to a gene: 6. TCRdb redid the calling of the reads with MiXCR, one entry per CDR3 protein. The sample has roughly 500,000 distinct CDR3 sequences, around 30% seen once. As to this clonotype: Antigen: not known.

This sequence was found in a human donor in good health (CMV status not recorded). Some clones in this sample may be carry-over from other donors' samples. Sequences were derived from cultured PBMCs, sampled from culture after CMV antigen stimulation. The chain is built from TRBV6-5 and TRBJ2-7; 8 bases map to TRBD2. CDR3 amino acids: CASRQAGAAYEQYF. The CDR3 DNA follows: TGTGCCAGCAGACAAGCGGGAGCGGCCTACGAGCAGTACTTC.